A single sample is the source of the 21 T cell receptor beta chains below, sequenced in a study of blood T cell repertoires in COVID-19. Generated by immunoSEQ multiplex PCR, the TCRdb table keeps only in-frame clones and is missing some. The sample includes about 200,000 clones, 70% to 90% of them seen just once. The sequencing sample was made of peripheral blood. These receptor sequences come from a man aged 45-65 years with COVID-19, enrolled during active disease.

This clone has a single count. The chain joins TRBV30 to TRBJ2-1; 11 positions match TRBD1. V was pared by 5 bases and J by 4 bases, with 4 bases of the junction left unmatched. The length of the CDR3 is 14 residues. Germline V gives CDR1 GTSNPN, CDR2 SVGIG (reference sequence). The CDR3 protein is CAWGGTGGYNEQFF. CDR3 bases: TGTGCCTGGGGGGGGACAGGGGGATACAATGAGCAGTTCTTC.

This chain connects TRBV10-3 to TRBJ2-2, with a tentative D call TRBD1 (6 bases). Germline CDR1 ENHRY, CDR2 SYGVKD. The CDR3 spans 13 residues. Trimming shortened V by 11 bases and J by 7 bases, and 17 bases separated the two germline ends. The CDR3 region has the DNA TGTGCCGGCTGTCCAGGGGTGGGCGGGGAGCTGTTTTTT. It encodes CAGCPGVGGELFF.

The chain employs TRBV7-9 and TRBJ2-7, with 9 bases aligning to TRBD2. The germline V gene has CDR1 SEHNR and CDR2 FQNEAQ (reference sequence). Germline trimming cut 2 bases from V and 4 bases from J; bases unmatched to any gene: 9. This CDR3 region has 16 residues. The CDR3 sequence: CASSLSGVAGAYEQYF. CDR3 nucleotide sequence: TGTGCCAGCAGCTTATCCGGGGTAGCGGGAGCTTACGAGCAGTACTTC.

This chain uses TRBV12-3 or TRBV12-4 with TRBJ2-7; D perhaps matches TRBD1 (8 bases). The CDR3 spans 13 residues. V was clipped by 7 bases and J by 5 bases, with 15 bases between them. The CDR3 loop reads CASKGQGGHEQYF. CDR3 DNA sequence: TGTGCCAGCAAAGGACAGGGAGGGCACGAGCAGTACTTC.

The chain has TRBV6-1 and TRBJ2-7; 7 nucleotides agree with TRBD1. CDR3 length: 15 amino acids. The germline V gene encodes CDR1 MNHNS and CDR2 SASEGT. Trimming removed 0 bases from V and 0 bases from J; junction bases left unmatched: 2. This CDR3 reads CASSEARDSSYEQYF. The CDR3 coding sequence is TGTGCCAGCAGTGAAGCTCGGGACAGCTCCTACGAGCAGTACTTC.

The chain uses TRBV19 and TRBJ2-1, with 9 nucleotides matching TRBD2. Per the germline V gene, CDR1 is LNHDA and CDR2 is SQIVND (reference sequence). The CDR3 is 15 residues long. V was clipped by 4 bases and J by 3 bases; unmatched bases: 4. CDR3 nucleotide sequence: TGTGCCAGTAGTAAGGGACTAGCCTACTACAATGAGCAGTTCTTC. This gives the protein CASSKGLAYYNEQFF.

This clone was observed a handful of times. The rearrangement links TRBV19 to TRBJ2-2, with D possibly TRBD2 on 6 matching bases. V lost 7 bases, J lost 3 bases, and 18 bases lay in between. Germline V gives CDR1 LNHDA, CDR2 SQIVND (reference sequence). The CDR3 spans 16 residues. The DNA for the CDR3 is TGTGCCAGTAACCCAGGAGGGAGTCGTTACACCGGGGAGCTGTTTTTT. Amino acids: CASNPGGSRYTGELFF.

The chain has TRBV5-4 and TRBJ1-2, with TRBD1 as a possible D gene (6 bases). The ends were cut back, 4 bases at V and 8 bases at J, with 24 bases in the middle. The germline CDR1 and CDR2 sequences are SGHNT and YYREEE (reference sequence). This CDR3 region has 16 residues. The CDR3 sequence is CASSPPRTGGQGGYTF. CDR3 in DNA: TGTGCCAGCAGCCCCCCCCGGACGGGGGGCCAGGGAGGCTACACCTTC. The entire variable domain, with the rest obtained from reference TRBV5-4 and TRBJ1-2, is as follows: ETGVTQSPTHLIKTRGQQVTLRCSSQSGHNTVSWYQQALGQGPQFIFQYYREEENGRGNFPPRFSGLQFPNYSSELNVNALELDDSALYLCASSPPRTGGQGGYTFGSGTRLTVV.

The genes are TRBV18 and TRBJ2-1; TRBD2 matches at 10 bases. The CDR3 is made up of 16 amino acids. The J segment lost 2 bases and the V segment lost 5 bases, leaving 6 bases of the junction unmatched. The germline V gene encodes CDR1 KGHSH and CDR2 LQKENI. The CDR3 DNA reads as TGTGCCAGCTCAGAAAAAGCGGGGGGGGCCTACAATGAGCAGTTCTTC. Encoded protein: CASSEKAGGAYNEQFF.

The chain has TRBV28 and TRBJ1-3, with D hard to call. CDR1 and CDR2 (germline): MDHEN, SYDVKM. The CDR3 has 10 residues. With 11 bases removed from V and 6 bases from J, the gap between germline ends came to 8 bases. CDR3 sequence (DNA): TGTGCCCCGAGTGAAAACACCATATATTTT. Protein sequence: CAPSENTIYF. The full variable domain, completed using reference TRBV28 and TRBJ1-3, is DVKVTQSSRYLVKRTGEKVFLECVQDMDHENMFWYRQDPGLGLRLIYFSYDVKMKEKGDIPEGYSVSREKKERFSLILESASTNQTSMYLCAPSENTIYFGEGSWLTVV.

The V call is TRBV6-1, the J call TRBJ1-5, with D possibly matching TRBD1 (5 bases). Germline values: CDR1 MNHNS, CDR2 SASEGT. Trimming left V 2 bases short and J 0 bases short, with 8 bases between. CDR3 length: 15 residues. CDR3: CASSEKGYSNQPQHF. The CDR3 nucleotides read TGTGCCAGCAGTGAAAAGGGGTATAGCAATCAGCCCCAGCATTTT.

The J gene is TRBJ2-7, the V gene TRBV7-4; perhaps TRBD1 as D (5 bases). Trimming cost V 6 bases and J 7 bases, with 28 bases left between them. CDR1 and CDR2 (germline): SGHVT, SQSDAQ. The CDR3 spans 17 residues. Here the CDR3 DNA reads TGTGCCAGCAGAACAGGTGGGTGGGGCGAGGCGTTGGGGGAGCAGTACTTC. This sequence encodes CASRTGGWGEALGEQYF.

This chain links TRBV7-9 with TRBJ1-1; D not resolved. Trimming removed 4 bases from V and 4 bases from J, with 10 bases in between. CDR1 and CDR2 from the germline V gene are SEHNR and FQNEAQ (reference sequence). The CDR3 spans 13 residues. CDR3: CASSYRGSTEAFF. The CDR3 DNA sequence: TGTGCCAGCAGCTACCGAGGGAGCACTGAAGCTTTCTTT.

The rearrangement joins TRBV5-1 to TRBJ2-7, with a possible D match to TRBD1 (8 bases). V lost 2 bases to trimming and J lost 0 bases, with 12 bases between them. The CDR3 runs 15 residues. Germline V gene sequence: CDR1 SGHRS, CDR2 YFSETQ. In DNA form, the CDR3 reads TGCGCCAGCAGCTTAACAGGGGGGGACTCCTACGAGCAGTACTTC. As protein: CASSLTGGDSYEQYF.

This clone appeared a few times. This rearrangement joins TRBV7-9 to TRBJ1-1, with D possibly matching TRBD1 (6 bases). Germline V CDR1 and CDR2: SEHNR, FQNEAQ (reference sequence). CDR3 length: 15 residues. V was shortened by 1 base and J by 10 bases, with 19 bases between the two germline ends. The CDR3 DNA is TGTGCCAGCAGCTTAGACTCCCGACAGGCCGACGTAGCTTTCTTT. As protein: CASSLDSRQADVAFF.

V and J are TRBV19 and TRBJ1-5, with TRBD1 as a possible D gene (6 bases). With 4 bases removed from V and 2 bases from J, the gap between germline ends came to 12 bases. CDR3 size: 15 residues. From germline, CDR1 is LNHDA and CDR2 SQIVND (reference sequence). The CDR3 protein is CASSSGGAGNQPQHF. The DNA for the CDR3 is TGTGCCAGTAGTAGTGGGGGGGCTGGCAATCAGCCCCAGCATTTT.

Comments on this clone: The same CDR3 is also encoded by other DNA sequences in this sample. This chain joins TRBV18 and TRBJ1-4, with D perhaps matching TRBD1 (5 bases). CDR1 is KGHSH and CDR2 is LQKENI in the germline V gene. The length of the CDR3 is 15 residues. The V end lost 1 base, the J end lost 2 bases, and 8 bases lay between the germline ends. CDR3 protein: CASSPRGRTNEKLFF. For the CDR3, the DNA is TGTGCCAGCTCACCACGGGGGAGGACTAATGAAAAACTGTTTTTT.

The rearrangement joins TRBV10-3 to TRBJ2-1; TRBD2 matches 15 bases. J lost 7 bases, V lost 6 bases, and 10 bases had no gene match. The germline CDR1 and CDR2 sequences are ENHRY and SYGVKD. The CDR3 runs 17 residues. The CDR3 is CAIREGLAGGPENEQFF. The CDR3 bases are TGTGCCATCAGAGAAGGACTAGCGGGAGGGCCTGAGAATGAGCAGTTCTTC.

The CDR3 loop is CASSREETQYF. CDR3 DNA: TGTGCCAGCAGCCGCGAAGAGACCCAGTACTTC. This sequence joins TRBV13 and TRBJ2-5; the D is unclear. Between the trimmed V and J ends, which lost 5 bases and 3 bases, there was a span of 4 bases. The CDR3 is made up of 11 amino acids. Germline assignment: CDR1 PRHDT and CDR2 FYEKMQ (reference sequence).

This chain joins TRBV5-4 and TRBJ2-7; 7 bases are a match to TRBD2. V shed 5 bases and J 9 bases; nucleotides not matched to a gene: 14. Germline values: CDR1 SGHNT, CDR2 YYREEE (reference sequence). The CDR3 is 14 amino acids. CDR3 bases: TGTGCCAGCAGTTATTCGGGGGGTGATCGTTTGCAGTACTTC. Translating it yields CASSYSGGDRLQYF.

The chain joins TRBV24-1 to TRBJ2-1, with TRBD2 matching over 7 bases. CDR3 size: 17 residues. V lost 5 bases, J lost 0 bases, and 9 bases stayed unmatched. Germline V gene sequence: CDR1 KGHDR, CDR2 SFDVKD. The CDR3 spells CATSAVGRDYSYNEQFF. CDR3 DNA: TGTGCCACCAGTGCCGTGGGGAGGGACTACTCCTACAATGAGCAGTTCTTC.